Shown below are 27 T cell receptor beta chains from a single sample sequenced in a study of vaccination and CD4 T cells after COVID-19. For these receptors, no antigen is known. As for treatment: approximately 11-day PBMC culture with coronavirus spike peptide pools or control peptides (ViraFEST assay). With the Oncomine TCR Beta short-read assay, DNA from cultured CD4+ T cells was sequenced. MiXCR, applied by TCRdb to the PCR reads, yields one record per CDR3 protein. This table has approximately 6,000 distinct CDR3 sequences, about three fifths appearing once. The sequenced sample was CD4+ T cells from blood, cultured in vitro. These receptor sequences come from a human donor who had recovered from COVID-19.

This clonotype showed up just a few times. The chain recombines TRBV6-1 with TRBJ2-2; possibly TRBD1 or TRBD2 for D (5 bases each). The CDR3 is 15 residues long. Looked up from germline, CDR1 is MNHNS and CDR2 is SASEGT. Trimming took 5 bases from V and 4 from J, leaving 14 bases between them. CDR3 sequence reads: CASSNIRETTGELFF. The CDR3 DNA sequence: TGTGCCAGCAGTAACATCAGGGAGACCACCGGGGAGCTGTTTTTT.

The CDR3 bases are TGTGCCACCAGCCCGGACAGGGACACCGGGGAGCTGTTTTTT. Protein: CATSPDRDTGELFF. This rearrangement joins TRBV15 to TRBJ2-2; 8 bases map to TRBD1. V lost 5 bases to trimming and J lost 3 bases; unmatched junction nucleotides: 2. CDR3 length: 14 residues. Germline V gene data show CDR1 as LNHNV and CDR2 as YYDKDF (reference sequence).

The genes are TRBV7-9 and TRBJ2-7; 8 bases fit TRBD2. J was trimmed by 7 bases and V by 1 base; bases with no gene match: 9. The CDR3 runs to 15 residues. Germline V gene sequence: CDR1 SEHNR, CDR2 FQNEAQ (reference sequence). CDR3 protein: CASSLVSGSPGEQYF. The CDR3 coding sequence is TGTGCCAGCAGCTTAGTCAGCGGGAGTCCGGGTGAGCAGTACTTC.

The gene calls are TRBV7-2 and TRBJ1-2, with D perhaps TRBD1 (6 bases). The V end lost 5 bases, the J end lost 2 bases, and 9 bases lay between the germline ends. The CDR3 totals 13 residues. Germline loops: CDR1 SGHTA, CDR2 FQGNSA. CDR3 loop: CASSPDRNYGYTF. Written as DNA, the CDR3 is TGTGCCAGCAGCCCCGACAGGAACTATGGCTACACCTTC.

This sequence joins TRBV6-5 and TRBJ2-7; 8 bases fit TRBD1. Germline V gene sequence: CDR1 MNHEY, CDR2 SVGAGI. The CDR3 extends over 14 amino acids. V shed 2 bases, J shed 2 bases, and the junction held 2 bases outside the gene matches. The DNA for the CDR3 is TGTGCCAGCAGTTACCGACAGGGGCCCTACGAGCAGTACTTC. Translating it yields CASSYRQGPYEQYF.

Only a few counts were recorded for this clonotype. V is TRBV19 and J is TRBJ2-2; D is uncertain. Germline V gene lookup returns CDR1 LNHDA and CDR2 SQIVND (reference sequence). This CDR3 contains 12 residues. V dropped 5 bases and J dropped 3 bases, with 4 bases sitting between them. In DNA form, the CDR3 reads TGTGCCAGTAGTCATGACACCGGGGAGCTGTTTTTT. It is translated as CASSHDTGELFF.

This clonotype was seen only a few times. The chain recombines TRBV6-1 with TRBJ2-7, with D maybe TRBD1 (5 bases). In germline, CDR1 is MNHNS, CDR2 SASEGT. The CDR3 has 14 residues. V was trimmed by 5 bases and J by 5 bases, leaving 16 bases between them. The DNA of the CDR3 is TGTGCCAGCAGTCCAGGGTTCGGGCAGGACGAGCAGTACTTC. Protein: CASSPGFGQDEQYF.

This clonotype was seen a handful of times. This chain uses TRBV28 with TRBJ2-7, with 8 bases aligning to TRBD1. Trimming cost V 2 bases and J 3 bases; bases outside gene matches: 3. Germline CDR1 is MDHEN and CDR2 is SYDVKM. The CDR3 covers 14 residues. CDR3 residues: CASSLQGAYYEQYF. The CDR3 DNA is TGTGCCAGCAGTTTACAGGGGGCTTACTACGAGCAGTACTTC.

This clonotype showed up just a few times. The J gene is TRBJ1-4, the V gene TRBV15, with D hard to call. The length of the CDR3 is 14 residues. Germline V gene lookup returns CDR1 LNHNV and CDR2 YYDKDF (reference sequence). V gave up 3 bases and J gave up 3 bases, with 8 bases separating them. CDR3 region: CATSSTRPNEKLFF. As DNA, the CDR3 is TGTGCCACCAGCAGCACGAGGCCTAATGAAAAACTGTTTTTT. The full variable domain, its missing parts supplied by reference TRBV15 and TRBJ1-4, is DAMVIQNPRYQVTQFGKPVTLSCSQTLNHNVMYWYQQKSSQAPKLLFHYYDKDFNNEADTPDNFQSRRPNTSFCFLDIRSPGLGDTAMYLCATSSTRPNEKLFFGSGTQLSVL.

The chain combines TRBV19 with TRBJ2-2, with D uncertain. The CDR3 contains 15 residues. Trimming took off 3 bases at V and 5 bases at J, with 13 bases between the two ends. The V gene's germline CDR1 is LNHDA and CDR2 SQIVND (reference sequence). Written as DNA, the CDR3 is TGTGCCAGTAGTATCACGGACCGAAGTACCGGGGAGCTGTTTTTT. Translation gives CASSITDRSTGELFF.

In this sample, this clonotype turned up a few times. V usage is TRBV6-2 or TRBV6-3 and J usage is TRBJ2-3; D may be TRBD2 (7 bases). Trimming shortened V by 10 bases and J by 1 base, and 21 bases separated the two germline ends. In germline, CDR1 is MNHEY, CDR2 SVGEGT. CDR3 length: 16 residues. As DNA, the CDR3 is TGTGCCACCGGGGGGCTACCGGGGCAGGGCACAGATACGCAGTATTTT. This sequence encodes CATGGLPGQGTDTQYF.

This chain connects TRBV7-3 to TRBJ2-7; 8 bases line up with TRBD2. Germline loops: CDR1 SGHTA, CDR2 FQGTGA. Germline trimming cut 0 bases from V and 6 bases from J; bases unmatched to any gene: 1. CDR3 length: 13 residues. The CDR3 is CASSLTGLGEQYF. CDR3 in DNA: TGTGCCAGCAGCTTAACGGGACTAGGCGAGCAGTACTTC. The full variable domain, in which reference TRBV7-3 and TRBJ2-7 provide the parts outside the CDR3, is GAGVSQTPSNKVTEKGKYVELRCDPISGHTALYWYRQSLGQGPEFLIYFQGTGAADDSGLPNDRFFAVRPEGSVSTLKIQRTERGDSAVYLCASSLTGLGEQYFGPGTRLTVT.

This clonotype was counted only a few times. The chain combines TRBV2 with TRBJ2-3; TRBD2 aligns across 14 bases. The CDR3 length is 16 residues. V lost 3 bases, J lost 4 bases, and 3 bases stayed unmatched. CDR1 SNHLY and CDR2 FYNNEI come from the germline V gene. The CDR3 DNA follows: TGTGCCAGCAGTGACGGACTAGCGGGGGGCGCAGATACGCAGTATTTT. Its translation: CASSDGLAGGADTQYF.

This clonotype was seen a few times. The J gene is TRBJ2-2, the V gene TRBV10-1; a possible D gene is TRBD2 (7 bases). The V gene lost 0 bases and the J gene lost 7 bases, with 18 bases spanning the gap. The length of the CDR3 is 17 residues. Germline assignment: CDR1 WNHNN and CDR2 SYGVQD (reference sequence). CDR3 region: CASSESKGGPHGGELFF. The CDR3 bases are TGCGCCAGCAGTGAGTCGAAGGGGGGGCCCCACGGCGGGGAGCTGTTTTTT.

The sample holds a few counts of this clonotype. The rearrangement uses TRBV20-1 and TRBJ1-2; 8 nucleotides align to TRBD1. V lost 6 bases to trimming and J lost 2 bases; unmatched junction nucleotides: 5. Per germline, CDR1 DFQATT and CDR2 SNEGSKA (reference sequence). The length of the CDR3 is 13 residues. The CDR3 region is CSALTGGNYGYTF. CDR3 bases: TGCAGTGCCCTCACAGGGGGGAACTATGGCTACACCTTC.

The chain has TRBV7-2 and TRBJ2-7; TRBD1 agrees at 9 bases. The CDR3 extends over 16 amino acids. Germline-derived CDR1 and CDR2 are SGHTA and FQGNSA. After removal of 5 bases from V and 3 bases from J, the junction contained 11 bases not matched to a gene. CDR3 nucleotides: TGTGCCAGCAGCAGGGCTCCGGGACAGGGCCACTACGAGCAGTACTTC. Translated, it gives CASSRAPGQGHYEQYF.

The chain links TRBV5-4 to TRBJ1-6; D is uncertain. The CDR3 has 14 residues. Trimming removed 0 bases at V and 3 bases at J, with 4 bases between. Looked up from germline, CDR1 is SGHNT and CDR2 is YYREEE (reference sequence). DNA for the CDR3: TGTGCCAGCAGCTTGGACAGCTATAATTCACCCCTCCACTTT. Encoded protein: CASSLDSYNSPLHF.

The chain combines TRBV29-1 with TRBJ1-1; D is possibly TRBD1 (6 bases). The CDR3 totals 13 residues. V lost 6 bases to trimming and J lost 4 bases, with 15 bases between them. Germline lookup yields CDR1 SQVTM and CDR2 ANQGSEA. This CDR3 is CSVTVGGATEAFF. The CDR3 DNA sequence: TGCAGCGTCACAGTGGGGGGGGCCACTGAAGCTTTCTTT.

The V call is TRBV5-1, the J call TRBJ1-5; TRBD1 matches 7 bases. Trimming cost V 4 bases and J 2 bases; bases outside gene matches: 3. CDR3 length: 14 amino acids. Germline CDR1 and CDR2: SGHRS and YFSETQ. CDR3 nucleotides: TGCGCCAGCAGCCACACAGGGGGCAATCAGCCCCAGCATTTT. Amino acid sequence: CASSHTGGNQPQHF.

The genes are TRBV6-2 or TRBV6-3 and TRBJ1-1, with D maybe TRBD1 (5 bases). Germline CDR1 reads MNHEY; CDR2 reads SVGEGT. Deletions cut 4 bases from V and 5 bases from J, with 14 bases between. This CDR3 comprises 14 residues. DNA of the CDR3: TGTGCCAGCAGTTGGGACGGCCGGAGGACTGAAGCTTTCTTT. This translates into CASSWDGRRTEAFF.

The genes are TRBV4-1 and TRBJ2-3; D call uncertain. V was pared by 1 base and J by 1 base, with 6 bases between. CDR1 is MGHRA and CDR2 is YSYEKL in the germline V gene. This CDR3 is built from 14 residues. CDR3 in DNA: TGCGCCAGCAGCCAAGGGTTCCGCACAGATACGCAGTATTTT. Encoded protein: CASSQGFRTDTQYF.

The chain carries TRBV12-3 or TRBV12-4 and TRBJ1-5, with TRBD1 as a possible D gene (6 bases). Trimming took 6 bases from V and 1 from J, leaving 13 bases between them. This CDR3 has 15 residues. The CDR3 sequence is CASSPGGWSNQPQHF. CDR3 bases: TGTGCCAGCAGCCCCGGGGGCTGGAGCAATCAGCCCCAGCATTTT.

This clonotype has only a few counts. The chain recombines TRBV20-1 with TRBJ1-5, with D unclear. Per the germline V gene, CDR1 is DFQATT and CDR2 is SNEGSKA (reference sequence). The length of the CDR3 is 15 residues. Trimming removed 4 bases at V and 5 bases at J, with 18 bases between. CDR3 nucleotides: TGCAGTGCTACGGTCCGAGGGCCCGGGGATCAGCCCCAGCATTTT. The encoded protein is CSATVRGPGDQPQHF.

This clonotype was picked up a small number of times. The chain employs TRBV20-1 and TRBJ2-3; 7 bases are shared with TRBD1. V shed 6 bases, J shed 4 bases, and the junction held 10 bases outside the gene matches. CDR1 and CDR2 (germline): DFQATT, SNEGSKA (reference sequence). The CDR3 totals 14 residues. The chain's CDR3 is CSANPGQNADTQYF. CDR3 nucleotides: TGCAGTGCCAACCCGGGACAGAATGCAGATACGCAGTATTTT.

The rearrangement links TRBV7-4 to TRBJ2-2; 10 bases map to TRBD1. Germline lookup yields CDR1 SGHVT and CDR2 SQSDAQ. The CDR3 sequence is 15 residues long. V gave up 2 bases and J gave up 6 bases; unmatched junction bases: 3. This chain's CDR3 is CASSLWDRGPGELFF. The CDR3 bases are TGTGCCAGCAGCTTATGGGACAGGGGCCCCGGGGAGCTGTTTTTT.

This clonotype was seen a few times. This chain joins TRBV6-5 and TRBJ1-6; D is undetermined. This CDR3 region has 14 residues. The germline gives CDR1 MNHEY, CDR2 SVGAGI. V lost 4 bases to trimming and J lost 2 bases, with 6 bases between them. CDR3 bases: TGTGCCAGCAGTTCGGGCCCCTATAATTCACCCCTCCACTTT. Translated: CASSSGPYNSPLHF.

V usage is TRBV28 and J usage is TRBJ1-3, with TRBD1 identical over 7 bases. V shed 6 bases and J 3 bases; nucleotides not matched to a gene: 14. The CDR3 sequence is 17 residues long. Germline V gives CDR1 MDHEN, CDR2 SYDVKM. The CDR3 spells CASRLSMGTDYGNTIYF. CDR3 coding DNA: TGTGCCAGCAGACTTTCTATGGGGACAGATTATGGAAACACCATATATTTT.